This entry is about one T cell receptor beta chain. The assay was immunoSEQ multiplex PCR, and TCRdb's table has in-frame clones only and misses some. Here the sample spans about 680,000 clones, around 92% being singletons. The V gene's germline CDR1 is MNHNS and CDR2 SASEGT. J gave up 3 bases and V 4 bases, and 12 bases lay outside the gene matches. The length of the CDR3 is 16 residues. Noted treatment: 15 to 20 received Ad26.COV2.S at low or high dose, single or two shots; roughly five received placebo; per-sample allocation not given. Repertoires come from day 63 after the first vaccine or placebo injection. An adult donor aged 18-55 years was enrolled in Boston. This sample was taken from a study of Ad26.COV2.S vaccination and SARS-CoV-2 variants. Study context: Ad26.COV2.S shots went into the muscle once or twice, 56 days apart.

The chain joins TRBV6-1 to TRBJ2-7; 7 nucleotides align to TRBD1. The receptor was isolated from a person aged 18-60 years who received the Ad26.COV2.S COVID-19 vaccine or a placebo. The specimen was peripheral blood, collected in a trial of Ad26.COV2.S vaccine versus placebo. Written as DNA, the CDR3 is TGTGCCAGCAGTGGGCTGACAGGGCCCATTCGCTACGAGCAGTACTTC. Its translation is CASSGLTGPIRYEQYF.